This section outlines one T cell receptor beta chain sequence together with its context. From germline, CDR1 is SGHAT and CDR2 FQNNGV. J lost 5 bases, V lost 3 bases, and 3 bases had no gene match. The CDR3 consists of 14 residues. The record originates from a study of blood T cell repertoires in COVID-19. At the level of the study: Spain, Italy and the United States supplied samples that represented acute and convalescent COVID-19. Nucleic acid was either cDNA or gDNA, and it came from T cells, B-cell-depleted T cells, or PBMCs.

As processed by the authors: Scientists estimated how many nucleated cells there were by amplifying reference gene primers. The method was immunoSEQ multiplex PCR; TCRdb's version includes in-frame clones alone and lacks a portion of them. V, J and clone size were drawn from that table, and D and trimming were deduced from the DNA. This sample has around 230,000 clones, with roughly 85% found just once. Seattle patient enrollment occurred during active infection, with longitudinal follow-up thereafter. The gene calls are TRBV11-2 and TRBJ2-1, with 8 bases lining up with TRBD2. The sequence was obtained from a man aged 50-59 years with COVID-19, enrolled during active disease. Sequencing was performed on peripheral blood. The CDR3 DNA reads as TGTGCCAGCAGCTTTGGCGGGGGGAACAATGAGCAGTTCTTC. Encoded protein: CASSFGGGNNEQFF.